This T cell receptor (beta chain) was identified in a study of TIL therapy for anti-PD-1-resistant metastatic lung cancer. Study summary: Progressing patients received lymphodepletion, expanded TIL infusion and IL-2. Half of patients were current or former smokers.

Findings of the study overall: The baseline peripheral repertoire was partially replaced by infused TIL clonotypes that later decayed.

Per germline, CDR1 SNHLY and CDR2 FYNNEI. CDR3 size: 16 residues. Trimming pared 4 bases from V and 0 bases from J, leaving 13 bases between. Time point reported: pre-treatment sample, taken before nivolumab and TIL therapy. Notes on this clone: Its specificity is unknown.

The immunoSEQ assay was v3. Profiled with immunoSEQ multiplex PCR; TCRdb holds only in-frame clones, not every one. The sample has approximately 50,000 clones; 79% are singletons. The rearrangement joins TRBV2 to TRBJ2-1; D might be TRBD1 or TRBD2, each matching 5 bases. This TCR was recovered from a man in his sixties or seventies with non-small cell lung cancer. This specimen consisted of blood, obtained at baseline. CDR3 in DNA: TGTGCCAGCAGTGCCCGGGACCGAAGCTCCTACAATGAGCAGTTCTTC. Translating it yields CASSARDRSSYNEQFF. The full variable domain, its missing parts supplied by reference TRBV2 and TRBJ2-1, is EPEVTQTPSHQVTQMGQEVILRCVPISNHLYFYWYRQILGQKVEFLVSFYNNEISEKSEIFDDQFSVERPDGSNFTLKIRSTKLEDSAMYFCASSARDRSSYNEQFFGPGTRLTVL.